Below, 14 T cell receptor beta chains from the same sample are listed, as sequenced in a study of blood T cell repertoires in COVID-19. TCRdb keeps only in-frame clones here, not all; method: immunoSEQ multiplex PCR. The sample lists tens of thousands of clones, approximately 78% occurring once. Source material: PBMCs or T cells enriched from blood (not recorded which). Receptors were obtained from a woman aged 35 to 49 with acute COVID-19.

The chain's CDR3 is CASSQARRASAYNEQFF. CDR3 bases: TGTGCCAGCAGCCAAGCCCGACGCGCTAGCGCGTACAATGAGCAGTTCTTC. The chain carries TRBV14 and TRBJ2-1, with a tentative D call TRBD2 (6 bases). Trimming pared 1 base from V and 4 bases from J, leaving 17 bases between. Germline-derived CDR1 and CDR2 are SGHDN and FVKESK. This CDR3 region has 17 residues.

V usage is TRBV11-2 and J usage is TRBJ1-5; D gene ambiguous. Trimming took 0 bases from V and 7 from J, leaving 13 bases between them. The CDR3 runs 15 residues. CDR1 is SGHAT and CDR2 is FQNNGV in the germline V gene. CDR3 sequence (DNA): TGTGCCAGCAGCTTAGATTCCACCCTCGGGCAGCCCCAGCATTTT. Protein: CASSLDSTLGQPQHF.

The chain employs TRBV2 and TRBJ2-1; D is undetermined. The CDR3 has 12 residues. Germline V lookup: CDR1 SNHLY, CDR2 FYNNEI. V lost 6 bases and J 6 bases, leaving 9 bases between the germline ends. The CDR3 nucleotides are TGTGCCAGCAGGCTATCTATCAATGAGCAGTTCTTC. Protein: CASRLSINEQFF. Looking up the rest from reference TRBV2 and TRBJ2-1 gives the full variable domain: EPEVTQTPSHQVTQMGQEVILRCVPISNHLYFYWYRQILGQKVEFLVSFYNNEISEKSEIFDDQFSVERPDGSNFTLKIRSTKLEDSAMYFCASRLSINEQFFGPGTRLTVL.

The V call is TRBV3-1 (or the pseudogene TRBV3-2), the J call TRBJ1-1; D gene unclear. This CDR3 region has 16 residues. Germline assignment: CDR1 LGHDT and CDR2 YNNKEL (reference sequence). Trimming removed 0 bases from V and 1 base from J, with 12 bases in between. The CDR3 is CASSQEGGRRNTEAFF. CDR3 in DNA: TGTGCCAGCAGCCAAGAAGGCGGGCGCCGGAACACTGAAGCTTTCTTT.

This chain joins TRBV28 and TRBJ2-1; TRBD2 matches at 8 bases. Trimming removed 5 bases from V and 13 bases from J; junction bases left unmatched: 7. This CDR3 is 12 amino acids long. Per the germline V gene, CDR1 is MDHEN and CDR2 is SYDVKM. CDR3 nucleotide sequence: TGTGCCAGCAGTCCCCCAGGACTAGCCCAGTTCTTC. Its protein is CASSPPGLAQFF.

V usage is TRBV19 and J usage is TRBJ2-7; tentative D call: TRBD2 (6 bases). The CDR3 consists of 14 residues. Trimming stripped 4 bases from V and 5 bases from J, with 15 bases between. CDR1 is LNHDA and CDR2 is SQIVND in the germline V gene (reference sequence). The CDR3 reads CASSRGRSWDEQYF. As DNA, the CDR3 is TGTGCCAGTAGTAGGGGGAGGTCGTGGGACGAGCAGTACTTC.

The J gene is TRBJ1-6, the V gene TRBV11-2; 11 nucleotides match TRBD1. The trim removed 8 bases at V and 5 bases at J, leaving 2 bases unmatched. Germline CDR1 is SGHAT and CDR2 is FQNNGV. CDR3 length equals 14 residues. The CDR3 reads CASGTGGDNSPLHF. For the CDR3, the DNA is TGTGCCAGCGGGACAGGGGGTGATAATTCACCCCTCCACTTT.

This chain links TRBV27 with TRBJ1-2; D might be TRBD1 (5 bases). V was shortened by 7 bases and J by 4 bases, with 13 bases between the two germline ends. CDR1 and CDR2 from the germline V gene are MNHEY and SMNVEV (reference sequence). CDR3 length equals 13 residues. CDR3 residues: CASKQQGSYGYTF. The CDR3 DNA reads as TGTGCCAGCAAACAGCAGGGATCCTATGGCTACACCTTC.

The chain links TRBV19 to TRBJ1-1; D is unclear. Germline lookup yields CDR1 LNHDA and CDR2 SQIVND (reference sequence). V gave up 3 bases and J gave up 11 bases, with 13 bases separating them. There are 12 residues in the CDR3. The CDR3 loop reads CASSIGGEVAFF. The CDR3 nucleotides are TGTGCCAGTAGTATTGGTGGCGAGGTGGCTTTCTTT.

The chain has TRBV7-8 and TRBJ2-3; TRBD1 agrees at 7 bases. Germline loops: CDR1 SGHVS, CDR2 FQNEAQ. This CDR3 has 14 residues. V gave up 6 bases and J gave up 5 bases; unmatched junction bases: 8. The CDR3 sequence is CASSSTGWGDTQYF. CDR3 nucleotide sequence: TGTGCCAGCAGTTCGACAGGGTGGGGAGATACGCAGTATTTT.

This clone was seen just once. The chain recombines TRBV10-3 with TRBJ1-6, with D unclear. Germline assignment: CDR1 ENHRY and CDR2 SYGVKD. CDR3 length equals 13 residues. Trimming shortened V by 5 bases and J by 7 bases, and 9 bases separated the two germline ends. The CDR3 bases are TGTGCCATCAGTCCCAACATGAATTCACCCCTCCACTTT. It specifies CAISPNMNSPLHF.

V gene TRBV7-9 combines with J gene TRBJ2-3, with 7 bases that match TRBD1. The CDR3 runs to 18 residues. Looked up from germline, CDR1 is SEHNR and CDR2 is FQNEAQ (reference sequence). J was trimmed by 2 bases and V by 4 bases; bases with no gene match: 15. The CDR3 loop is CASSSRDSTGLPTDTQYF. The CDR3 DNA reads TGTGCCAGCAGCTCACGAGACTCGACAGGGCTCCCCACAGATACGCAGTATTTT.

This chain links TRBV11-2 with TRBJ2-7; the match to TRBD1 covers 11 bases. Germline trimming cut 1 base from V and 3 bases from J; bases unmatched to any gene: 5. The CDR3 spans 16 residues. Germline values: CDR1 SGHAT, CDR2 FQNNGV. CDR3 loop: CASSLGFGTGGYEQYF. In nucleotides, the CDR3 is TGTGCCAGCAGCTTAGGGTTCGGGACAGGGGGCTACGAGCAGTACTTC. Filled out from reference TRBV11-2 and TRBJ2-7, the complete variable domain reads EAGVAQSPRYKIIEKRQSVAFWCNPISGHATLYWYQQILGQGPKLLIQFQNNGVVDDSQLPKDRFSAERLKGVDSTLKIQPAKLEDSAVYLCASSLGFGTGGYEQYFGPGTRLTVT.

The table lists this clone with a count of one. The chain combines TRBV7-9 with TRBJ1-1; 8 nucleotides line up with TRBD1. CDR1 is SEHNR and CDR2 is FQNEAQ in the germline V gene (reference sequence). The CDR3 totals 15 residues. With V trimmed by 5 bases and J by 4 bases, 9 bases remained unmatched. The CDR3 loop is CASSRVRGRVTEAFF. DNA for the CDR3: TGTGCCAGCAGCCGCGTCAGGGGGCGCGTCACTGAAGCTTTCTTT.